The subject of this entry is one T cell receptor beta chain. The data are from a study of blood T cell repertoires in COVID-19. Across the study: In each case, the material was cDNA or gDNA derived from T cells, B-cell-depleted T cells, or PBMCs.

Study members were between about 18 and 89 years old and lived in 24 US regions. Clinical histories supplied by participants themselves formed the basis of cohort assignment. All recovered Cohort 3 donors got two negative PCRs, got clearance, or saw symptom resolution. CDR1 and CDR2 (germline): MNHEY, SVGAGI. The CDR3 spans 16 residues. V dropped 0 bases and J dropped 5; count of bases not matched to a gene: 4. The repertoire was sequenced with immunoSEQ multiplex PCR; TCRdb's copy has only in-frame clones and lacks some. Among about 130,000 clones, 75% to 90% were seen once, and the ten largest hold around 2.3%.

The origin of this receptor is a woman in her forties or fifties who had recovered from COVID-19. The chain combines TRBV6-5 with TRBJ1-5; TRBD1 aligns across 10 bases. Sequencing was performed on PBMCs or T cells enriched from blood (not recorded which). For the CDR3, the DNA is TGTGCCAGCAGTTACTCGCCCGGGACAGGGGATCAGCCCCAGCATTTT. Translation gives CASSYSPGTGDQPQHF.